Listed below are T cell receptor beta chains from one sample, sequenced in a study of shared clonotypes between healthy human individuals. Measured with immunoSEQ multiplex PCR; TCRdb has only the in-frame clones, and not every one. The top ten clones hold roughly 1% of a sample with some 2.1 million clones, approximately 94% of them seen once. The sequenced sample consisted of naive CD8+ T cells sorted from blood. Receptors were obtained from a young man in good health. The conserved cysteine and the conserved F or W are not part of the CDR3 here. The order of the fields is J gene, V gene, CDR3 length, CDR3 protein.

TRBJ1-1	TRBV6-1	13	ASSEPTGENTEAF
TRBJ2-7	TRBV13	11	ASSSGPNPGQY
TRBJ2-2	TRBV11-2	16	ASSLVPSGRMDTGELF
TRBJ2-7	TRBV10-3	16	AISGAWASGAPPNEQY
TRBJ1-2	TRBV6-5	12	ASSYDPQYYGYT
TRBJ2-2	TRBV18	18	ASSPPKLAGVLRDTGELF
TRBJ1-2	TRBV7-9	14	ASSGRTGGVGYGYT
TRBJ1-2	TRBV4-1	12	ASSQASPGDGYT
TRBJ1-2	TRBV4-3	13	ASSQTQAGARGYT
TRBJ2-7	TRBV6-1	14	ASSEEAGIYYYEQY
TRBJ2-2	TRBV5-1	13	ASHHLQGGAGELF
TRBJ1-2	TRBV28	11	ASSLPGIYGYT
TRBJ2-5	TRBV5-1	12	ASSLTSFQETQY
TRBJ1-1	TRBV10-3	12	AISEQGARTEAF
TRBJ2-2	TRBV7-9	11	APRAPSRGELF
TRBJ1-2	TRBV19	13	ASNPIGGSDYGYT
TRBJ1-2	TRBV13	13	ASSLIYGTEGGYT
TRBJ2-7	TRBV28	12	APHTGTDPYEQY
TRBJ1-1	TRBV5-4	12	ASSGRQGWTEAF
TRBJ2-1	TRBV4-3	17	ASSPDQILAGSSYNEQF
TRBJ1-2	TRBV9	12	ASSPESDLGGYT
TRBJ2-5	TRBV28	15	ASSLPGLGEVEETQY
TRBJ2-7	TRBV27	11	ASSLDSGYEQY
TRBJ2-6	TRBV6-1	13	ASSDNGKGANVLT
TRBJ2-3	TRBV29-1	13	SVLVRQPSTDTQY
TRBJ2-7	TRBV4-3	13	ASSQGREPAYEQY
TRBJ2-7	TRBV7-9	10	ASTVGGHEQY
TRBJ2-2	TRBV11-2	12	ASSLAAEGGELF
TRBJ2-7	TRBV4-1	13	ASSLKSDSAYEQY
TRBJ2-2	TRBV7-3	11	ASSPLGSGELF
TRBJ1-1	TRBV28	13	ASRSGTQGNTEAF
TRBJ1-4	TRBV27	14	ASSPAAVGGYEKLF
TRBJ1-3	TRBV7-9	10	ASTLMDRDVY
TRBJ2-7	TRBV5-4	12	ASSPNQGAAEQY